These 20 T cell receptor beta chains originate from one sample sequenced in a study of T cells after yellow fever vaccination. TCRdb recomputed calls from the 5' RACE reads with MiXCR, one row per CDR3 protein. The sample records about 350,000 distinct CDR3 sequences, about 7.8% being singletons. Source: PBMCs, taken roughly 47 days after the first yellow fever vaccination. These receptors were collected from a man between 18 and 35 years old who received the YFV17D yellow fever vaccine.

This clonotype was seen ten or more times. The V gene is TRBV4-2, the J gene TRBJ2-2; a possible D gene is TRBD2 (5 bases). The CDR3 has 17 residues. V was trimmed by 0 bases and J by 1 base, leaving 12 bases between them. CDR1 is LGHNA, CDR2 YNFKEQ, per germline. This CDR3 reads CASSQEVQRQNTGELFF. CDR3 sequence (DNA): TGTGCCAGCAGCCAAGAGGTACAGCGGCAGAACACCGGGGAGCTGTTTTTT.

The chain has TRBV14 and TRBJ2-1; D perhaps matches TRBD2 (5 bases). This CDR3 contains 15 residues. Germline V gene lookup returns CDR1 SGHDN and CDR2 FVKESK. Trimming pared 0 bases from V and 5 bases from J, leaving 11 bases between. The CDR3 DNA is TGTGCCAGCAGCCAAGATATCGACTACCACAATGAGCAGTTCTTC. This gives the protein CASSQDIDYHNEQFF. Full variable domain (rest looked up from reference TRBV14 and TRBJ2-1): EAGVTQFPSHSVIEKGQTVTLRCDPISGHDNLYWYRRVMGKEIKFLLHFVKESKQDESGMPNNRFLAERTGGTYSTLKVQPAELEDSGVYFCASSQDIDYHNEQFFGPGTRLTVL.

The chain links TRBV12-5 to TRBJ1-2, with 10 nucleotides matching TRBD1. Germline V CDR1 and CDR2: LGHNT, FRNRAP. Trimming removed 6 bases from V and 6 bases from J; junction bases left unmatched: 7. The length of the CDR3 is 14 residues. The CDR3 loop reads CASGPLTGGHGYTF. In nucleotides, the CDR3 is TGTGCTAGTGGCCCCCTGACAGGGGGCCATGGCTACACCTTC.

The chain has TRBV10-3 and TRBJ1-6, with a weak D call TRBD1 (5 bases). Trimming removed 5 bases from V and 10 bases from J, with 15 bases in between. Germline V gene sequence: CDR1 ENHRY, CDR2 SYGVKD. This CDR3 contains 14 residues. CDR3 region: CAISSRMGGSPLHF. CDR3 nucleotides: TGTGCCATCAGTAGCCGAATGGGGGGATCACCCCTCCACTTT.

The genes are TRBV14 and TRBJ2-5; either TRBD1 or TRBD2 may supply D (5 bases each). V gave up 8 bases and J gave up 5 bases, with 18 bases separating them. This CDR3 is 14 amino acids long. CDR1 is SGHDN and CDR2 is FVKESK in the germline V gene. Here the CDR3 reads CASGPGPPRETQYF. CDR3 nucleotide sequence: TGTGCCAGCGGACCGGGACCCCCGAGGGAGACCCAGTACTTC.

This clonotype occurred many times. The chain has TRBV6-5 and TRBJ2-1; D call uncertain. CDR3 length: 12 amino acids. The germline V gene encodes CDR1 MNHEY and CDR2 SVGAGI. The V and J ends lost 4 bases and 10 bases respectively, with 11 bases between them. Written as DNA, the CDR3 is TGTGCCAGCAGTTCCCTGGTGGGGGAGCAGTTCTTC. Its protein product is CASSSLVGEQFF.

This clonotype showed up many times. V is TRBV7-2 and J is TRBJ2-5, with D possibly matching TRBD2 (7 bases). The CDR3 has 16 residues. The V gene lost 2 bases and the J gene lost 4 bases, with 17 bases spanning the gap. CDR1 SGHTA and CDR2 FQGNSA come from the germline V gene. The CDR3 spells CASSLNGGASAETQYF. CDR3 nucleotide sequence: TGTGCCAGCAGCTTAAATGGGGGGGCCTCCGCAGAGACCCAGTACTTC.

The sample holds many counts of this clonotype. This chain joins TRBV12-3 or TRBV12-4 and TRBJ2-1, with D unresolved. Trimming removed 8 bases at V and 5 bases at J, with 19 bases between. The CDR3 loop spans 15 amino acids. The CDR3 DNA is TGTGCCAGCCGCCGCCCGGCAGCTACCCACAATGAGCAGTTCTTC. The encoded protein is CASRRPAATHNEQFF.

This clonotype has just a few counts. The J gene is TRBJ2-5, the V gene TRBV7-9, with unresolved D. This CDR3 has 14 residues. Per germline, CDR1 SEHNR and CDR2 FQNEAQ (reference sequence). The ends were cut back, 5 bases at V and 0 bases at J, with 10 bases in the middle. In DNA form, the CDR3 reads TGTGCCAGCAGCCCCCAGATATACCAAGAGACCCAGTACTTC. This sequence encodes CASSPQIYQETQYF.

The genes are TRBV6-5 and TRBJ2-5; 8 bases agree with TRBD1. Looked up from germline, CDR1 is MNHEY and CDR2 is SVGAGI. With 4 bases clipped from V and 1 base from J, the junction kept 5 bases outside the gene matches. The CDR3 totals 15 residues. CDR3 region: CASSFYRGSQETQYF. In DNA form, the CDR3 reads TGTGCCAGCAGTTTCTACAGGGGGAGCCAAGAGACCCAGTACTTC.

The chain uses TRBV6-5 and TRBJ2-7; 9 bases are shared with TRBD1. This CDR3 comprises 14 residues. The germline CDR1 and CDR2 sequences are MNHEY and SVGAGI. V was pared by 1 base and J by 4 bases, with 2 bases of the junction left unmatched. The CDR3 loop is CASSYWDREYEQYF. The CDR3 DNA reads TGTGCCAGCAGTTACTGGGACAGGGAATACGAGCAGTACTTC.

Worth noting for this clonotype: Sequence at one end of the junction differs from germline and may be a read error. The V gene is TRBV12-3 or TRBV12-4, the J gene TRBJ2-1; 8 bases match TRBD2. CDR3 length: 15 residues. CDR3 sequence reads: CSSSPGGGRNNEQFF. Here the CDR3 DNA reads TGTTCCAGCAGTCCCGGGGGGGGGCGGAACAATGAGCAGTTCTTC.

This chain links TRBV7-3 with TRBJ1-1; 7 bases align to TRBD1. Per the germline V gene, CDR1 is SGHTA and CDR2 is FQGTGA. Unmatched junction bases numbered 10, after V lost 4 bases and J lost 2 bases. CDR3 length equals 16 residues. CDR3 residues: CASSSARGSINTEAFF. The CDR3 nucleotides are TGTGCCAGCAGCTCCGCCAGGGGGAGCATTAACACTGAAGCTTTCTTT.

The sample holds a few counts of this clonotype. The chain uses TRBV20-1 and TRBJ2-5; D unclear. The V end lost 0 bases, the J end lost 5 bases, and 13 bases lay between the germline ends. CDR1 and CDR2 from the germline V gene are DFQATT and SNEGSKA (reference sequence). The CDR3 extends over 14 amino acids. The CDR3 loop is CSARDRAELETQYF. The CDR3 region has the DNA TGCAGTGCTAGAGATAGGGCGGAGTTGGAGACCCAGTACTTC.

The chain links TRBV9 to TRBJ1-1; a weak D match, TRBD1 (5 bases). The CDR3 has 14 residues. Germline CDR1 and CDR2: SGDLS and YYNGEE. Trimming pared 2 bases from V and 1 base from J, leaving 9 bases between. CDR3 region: CASSVGGPNTEAFF. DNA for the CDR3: TGTGCCAGCAGCGTGGGGGGTCCGAACACTGAAGCTTTCTTT.

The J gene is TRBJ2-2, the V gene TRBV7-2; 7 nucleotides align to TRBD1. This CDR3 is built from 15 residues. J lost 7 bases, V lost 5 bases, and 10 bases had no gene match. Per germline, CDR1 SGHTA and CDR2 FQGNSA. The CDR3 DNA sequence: TGTGCCAGCAGCCCCCCAACAGGGGTCGTCGGGGAGCTGTTTTTT. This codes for CASSPPTGVVGELFF.

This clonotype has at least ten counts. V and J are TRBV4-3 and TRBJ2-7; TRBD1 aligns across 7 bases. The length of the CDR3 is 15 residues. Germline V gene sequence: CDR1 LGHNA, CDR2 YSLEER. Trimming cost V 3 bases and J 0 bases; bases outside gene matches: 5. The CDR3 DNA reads TGCGCCAGCAGCCACTACAGGGGAAGCTCCTACGAGCAGTACTTC. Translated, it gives CASSHYRGSSYEQYF.

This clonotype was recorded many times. CDR3 DNA: TGTGCCAGCAGCTTAGAGGGGTACCAAGAGACCCAGTACTTC. This gives the protein CASSLEGYQETQYF. The rearrangement joins TRBV7-2 to TRBJ2-5; D possibly corresponds to TRBD1 (5 bases). Trimming took 1 base from V and 0 from J, leaving 6 bases between them. CDR1 is SGHTA, CDR2 FQGNSA, per germline. The CDR3 spans 14 residues.

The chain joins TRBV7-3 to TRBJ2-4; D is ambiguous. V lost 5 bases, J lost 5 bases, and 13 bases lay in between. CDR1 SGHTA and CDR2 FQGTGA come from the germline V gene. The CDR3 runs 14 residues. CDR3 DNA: TGTGCCAGCAGCCTTACGGACGGTGAAAACATTCAGTACTTC. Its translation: CASSLTDGENIQYF.

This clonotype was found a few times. The CDR3 sequence is CASTRGWAGELFF. CDR3 bases: TGTGCCAGCACCAGGGGCTGGGCCGGGGAGCTGTTTTTT. The chain employs TRBV28 and TRBJ2-2; a weak D match, TRBD1 (6 bases). Germline CDR1 MDHEN, CDR2 SYDVKM. The CDR3 loop spans 13 amino acids. Trimming removed 7 bases at V and 6 bases at J, with 12 bases between. Combining the CDR3 with reference TRBV28 and TRBJ2-2 gives the whole variable domain DVKVTQSSRYLVKRTGEKVFLECVQDMDHENMFWYRQDPGLGLRLIYFSYDVKMKEKGDIPEGYSVSREKKERFSLILESASTNQTSMYLCASTRGWAGELFFGEGSRLTVL.